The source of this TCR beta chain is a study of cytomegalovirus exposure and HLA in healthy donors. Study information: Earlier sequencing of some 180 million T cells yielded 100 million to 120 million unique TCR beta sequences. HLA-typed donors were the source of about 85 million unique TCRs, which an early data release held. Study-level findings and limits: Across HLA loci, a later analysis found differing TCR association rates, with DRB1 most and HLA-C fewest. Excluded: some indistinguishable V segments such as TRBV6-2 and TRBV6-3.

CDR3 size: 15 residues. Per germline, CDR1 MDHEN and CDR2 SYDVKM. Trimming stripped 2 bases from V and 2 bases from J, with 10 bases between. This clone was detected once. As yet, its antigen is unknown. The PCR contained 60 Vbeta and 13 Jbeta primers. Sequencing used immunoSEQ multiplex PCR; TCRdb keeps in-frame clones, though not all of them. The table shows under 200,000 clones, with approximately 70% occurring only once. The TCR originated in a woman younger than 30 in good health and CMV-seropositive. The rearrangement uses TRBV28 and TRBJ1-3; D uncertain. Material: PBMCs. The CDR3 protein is CASSLIPITGNTIYF. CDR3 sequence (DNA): TGTGCCAGCAGTTTAATTCCCATCACTGGAAACACCATATATTTT. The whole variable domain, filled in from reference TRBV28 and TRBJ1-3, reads DVKVTQSSRYLVKRTGEKVFLECVQDMDHENMFWYRQDPGLGLRLIYFSYDVKMKEKGDIPEGYSVSREKKERFSLILESASTNQTSMYLCASSLIPITGNTIYFGEGSWLTVV.